This entry describes one T cell receptor (beta chain). The data were taken from a study of blood T cell repertoires in COVID-19. Study-level information: COVID-19 samples, acute and convalescent, were from the United States, Italy and Spain. In each case, the material was cDNA or gDNA derived from T cells, B-cell-depleted T cells, or PBMCs.

In the original processing: Amplification of reference gene primers was used by the study to estimate nucleated cell counts. Clones were sequenced by immunoSEQ multiplex PCR, and TCRdb holds only the in-frame ones, with some missing. V and J calls and clone size come straight from that table; D and trimming were deduced from the DNA. The table shows more than 95,000 clones, with roughly 80% occurring only once. Trimming removed 4 bases from V and 4 bases from J, with 13 bases in between. The germline gives CDR1 MGHRA, CDR2 YSYEKL. This CDR3 contains 14 residues. The receptor was isolated from a man aged 45-60 years with acute or convalescent COVID-19. The rearrangement joins TRBV4-1 to TRBJ1-2; D possibly corresponds to TRBD1 (6 bases). The material sequenced was peripheral blood. CDR3 sequence (DNA): TGCGCCAGCAGCCCGGATAGGGGGGGCTATGGCTACACCTTC. Amino acids: CASSPDRGGYGYTF.